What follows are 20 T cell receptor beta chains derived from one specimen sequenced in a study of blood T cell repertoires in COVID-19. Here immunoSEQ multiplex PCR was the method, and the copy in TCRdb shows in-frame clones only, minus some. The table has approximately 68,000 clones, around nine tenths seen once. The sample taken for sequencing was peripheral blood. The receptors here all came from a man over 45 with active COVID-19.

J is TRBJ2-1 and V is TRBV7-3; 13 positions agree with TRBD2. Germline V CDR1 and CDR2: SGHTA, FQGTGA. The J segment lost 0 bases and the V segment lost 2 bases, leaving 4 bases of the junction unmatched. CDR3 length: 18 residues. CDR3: CASSLGTSGTFSYNEQFF. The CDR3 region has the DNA TGTGCCAGCAGCTTAGGGACTAGCGGGACGTTCTCCTACAATGAGCAGTTCTTC.

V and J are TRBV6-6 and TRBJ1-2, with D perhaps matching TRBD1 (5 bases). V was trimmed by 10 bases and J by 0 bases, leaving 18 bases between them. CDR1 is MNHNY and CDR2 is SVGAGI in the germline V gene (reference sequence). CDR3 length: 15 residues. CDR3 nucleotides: TGTGCCATCTTGGGCCAGACAGCATCTAACTATGGCTACACCTTC. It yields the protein CAILGQTASNYGYTF.

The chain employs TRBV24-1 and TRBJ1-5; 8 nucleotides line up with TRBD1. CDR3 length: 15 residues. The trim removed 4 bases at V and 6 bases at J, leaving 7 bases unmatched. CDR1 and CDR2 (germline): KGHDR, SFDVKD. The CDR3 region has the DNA TGTGCCACCAGTGAATCAGGGGGCGCGGGTCAGCCCCAGCATTTT. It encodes CATSESGGAGQPQHF.

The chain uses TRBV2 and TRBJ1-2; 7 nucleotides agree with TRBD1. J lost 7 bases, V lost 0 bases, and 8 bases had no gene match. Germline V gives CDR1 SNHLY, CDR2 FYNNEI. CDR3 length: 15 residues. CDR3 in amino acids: CASSEAARDRSGYTF. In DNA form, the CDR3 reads TGTGCCAGCAGTGAAGCGGCCCGGGACAGAAGTGGCTACACCTTC.

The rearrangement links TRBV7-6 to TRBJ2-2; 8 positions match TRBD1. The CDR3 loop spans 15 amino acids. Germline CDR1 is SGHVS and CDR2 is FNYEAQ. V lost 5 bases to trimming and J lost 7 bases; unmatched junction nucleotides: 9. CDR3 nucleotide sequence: TGTGCCAGCAGCCATAGAGACAGGGGTTTCGGGGAGCTGTTTTTT. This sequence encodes CASSHRDRGFGELFF.

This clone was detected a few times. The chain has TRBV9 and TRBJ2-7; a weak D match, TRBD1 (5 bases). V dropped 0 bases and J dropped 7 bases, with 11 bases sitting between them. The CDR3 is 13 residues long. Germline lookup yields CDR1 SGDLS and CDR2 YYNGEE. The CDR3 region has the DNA TGTGCCAGCAGCGTAGAACAGGCAGGGGAGCAGTACTTC. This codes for CASSVEQAGEQYF.

CDR3 coding DNA: TGTGCCAGCAGCTTAGGAGCAGGCAACTCTGGAAACACCATATATTTT. Translation gives CASSLGAGNSGNTIYF. V usage is TRBV7-2 and J usage is TRBJ1-3; no firm D call. The CDR3 runs to 16 residues. Germline CDR1 SGHTA, CDR2 FQGNSA. V shed 1 base and J shed 0 bases, with 10 bases lying between them.

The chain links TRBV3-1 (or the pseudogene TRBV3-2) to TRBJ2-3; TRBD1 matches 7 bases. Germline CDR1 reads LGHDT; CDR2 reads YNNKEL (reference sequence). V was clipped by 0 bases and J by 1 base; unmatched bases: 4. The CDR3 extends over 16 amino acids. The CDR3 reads CASSQDVGTGTDTQYF. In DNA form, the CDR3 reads TGTGCCAGCAGCCAAGATGTCGGGACAGGCACAGATACGCAGTATTTT.

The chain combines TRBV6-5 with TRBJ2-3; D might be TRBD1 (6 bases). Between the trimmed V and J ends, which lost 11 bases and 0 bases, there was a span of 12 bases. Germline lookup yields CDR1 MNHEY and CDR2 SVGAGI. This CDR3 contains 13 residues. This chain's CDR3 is CAAGQYSTDTQYF. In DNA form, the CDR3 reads TGTGCCGCCGGACAGTATAGCACAGATACGCAGTATTTT.

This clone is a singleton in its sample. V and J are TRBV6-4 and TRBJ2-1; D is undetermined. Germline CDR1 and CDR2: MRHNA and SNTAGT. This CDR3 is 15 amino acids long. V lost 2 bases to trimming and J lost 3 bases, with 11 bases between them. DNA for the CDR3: TGTGCCAGCAGTGACCGCCCTTTCGGCTACAATGAGCAGTTCTTC. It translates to CASSDRPFGYNEQFF.

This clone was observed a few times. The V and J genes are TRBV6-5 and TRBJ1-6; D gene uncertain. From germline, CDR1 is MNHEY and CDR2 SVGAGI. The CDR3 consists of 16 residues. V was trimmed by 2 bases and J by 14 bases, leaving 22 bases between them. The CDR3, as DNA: TGTGCCAGCAGTTACCTGGCGGATACGGTAGGAGGGACCCTCCACTTT. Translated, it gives CASSYLADTVGGTLHF.

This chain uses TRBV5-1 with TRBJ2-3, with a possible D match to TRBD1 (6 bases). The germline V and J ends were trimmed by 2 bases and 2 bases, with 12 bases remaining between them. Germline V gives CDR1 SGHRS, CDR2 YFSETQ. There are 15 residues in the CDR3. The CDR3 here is CASSLQDSVTDTQYF. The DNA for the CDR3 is TGCGCCAGCAGCTTACAGGACAGTGTCACAGATACGCAGTATTTT.

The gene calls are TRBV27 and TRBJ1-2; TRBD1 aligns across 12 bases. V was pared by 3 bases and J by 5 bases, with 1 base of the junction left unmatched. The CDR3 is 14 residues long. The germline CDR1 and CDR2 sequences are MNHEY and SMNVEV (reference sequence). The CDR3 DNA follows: TGTGCCAGCAGTTTGGGACAGGGGGCTTATGGCTACACCTTC. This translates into CASSLGQGAYGYTF.

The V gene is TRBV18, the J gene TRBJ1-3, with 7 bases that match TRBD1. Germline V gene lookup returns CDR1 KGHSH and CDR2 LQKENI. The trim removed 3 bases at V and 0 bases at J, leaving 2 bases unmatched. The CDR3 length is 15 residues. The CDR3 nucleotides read TGTGCCAGCTCACCCCGGGACAGCTCTGGAAACACCATATATTTT. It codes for CASSPRDSSGNTIYF.

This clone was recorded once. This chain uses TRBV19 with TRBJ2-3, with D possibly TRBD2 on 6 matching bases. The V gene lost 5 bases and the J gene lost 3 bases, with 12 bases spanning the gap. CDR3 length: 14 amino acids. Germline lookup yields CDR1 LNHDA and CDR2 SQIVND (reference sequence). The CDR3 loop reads CASSAGRGTDTQYF. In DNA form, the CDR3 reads TGTGCCAGTAGTGCCGGGAGAGGGACAGATACGCAGTATTTT. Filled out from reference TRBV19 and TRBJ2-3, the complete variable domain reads DGGITQSPKYLFRKEGQNVTLSCEQNLNHDAMYWYRQDPGQGLRLIYYSQIVNDFQKGDIAEGYSVSREKKESFPLTVTSAQKNPTAFYLCASSAGRGTDTQYFGPGTRLTVL.

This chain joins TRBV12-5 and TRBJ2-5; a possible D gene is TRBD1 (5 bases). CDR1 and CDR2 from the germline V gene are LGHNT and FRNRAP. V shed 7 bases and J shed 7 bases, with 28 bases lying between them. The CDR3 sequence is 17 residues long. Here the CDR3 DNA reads TGTGCTAGTGCCCCGTACTCAGGGAAGGGCCCCGGGTGGACCCAGTACTTC. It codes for CASAPYSGKGPGWTQYF.

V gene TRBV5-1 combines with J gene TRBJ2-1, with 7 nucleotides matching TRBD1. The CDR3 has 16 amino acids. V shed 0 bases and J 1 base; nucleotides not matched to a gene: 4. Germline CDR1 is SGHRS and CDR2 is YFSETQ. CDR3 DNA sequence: TGCGCCAGCAGCTTGGCAGGACAGGTTTCCTACAATGAGCAGTTCTTC. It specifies CASSLAGQVSYNEQFF.

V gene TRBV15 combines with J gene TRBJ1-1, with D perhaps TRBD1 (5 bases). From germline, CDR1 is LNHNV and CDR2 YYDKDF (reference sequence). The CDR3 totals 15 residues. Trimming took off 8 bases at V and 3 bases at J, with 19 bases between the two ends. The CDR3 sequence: CATAMNLKGDTEAFF. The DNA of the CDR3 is TGTGCCACCGCGATGAATTTGAAAGGGGACACTGAAGCTTTCTTT.

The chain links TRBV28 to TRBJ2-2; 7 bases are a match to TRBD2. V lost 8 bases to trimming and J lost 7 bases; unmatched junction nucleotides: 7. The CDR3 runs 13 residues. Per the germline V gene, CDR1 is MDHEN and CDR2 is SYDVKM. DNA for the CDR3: TGTGCCAGCCTAAGACCGGGAGGCGGGGAGCTGTTTTTT. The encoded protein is CASLRPGGGELFF.

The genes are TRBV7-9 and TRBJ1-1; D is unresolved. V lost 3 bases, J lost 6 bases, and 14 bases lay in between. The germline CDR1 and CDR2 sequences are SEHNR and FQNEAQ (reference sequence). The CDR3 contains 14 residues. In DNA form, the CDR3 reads TGTGCCAGCAGCTTGGAGGAGATAACCCCTGAAGCTTTCTTT. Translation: CASSLEEITPEAFF. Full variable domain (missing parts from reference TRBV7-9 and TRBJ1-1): DTGVSQNPRHKITKRGQNVTFRCDPISEHNRLYWYRQTLGQGPEFLTYFQNEAQLEKSRLLSDRFSAERPKGSFSTLEIQRTEQGDSAMYLCASSLEEITPEAFFGQGTRLTVV.